This T cell receptor beta chain emerged from a study of control samples from healthy donors and cancer patients. Only a few counts were recorded for this clone. Germline V gene sequence: CDR1 GTSNPN, CDR2 SVGIG (reference sequence). With 8 bases removed from V and 4 bases from J, the gap between germline ends came to 18 bases. The CDR3 totals 13 residues. Sequencing was performed with immunoSEQ multiplex PCR; in TCRdb, only in-frame clones are kept and a portion is missing. The sample includes about 110,000 clones, 85% to 90% of them seen just once. The source material was blood. The rearrangement uses TRBV30 and TRBJ2-7; D remains unclear. This clonotype was sampled from a woman in her forties or fifties in good health. The chain's CDR3 is CAGGESPRYEQYF. The DNA of the CDR3 is TGTGCCGGCGGTGAATCCCCTCGTTACGAGCAGTACTTC.